Detailed here is one T cell receptor (beta chain). V was shortened by 6 bases and J by 0 bases, with 9 bases between the two germline ends. The germline CDR1 and CDR2 sequences are SQVTM and ANQGSEA. The CDR3 runs 13 residues. No infections or other immune events were documented during collection. The repertoire was sequenced with immunoSEQ multiplex PCR; TCRdb's copy has only in-frame clones and lacks some. The table has approximately 90,000 clones, roughly 81% seen once. The source of the sample is a study of identifying expanded T cells in peripheral blood. This sequence originates from a person aged 18 to 69 in good health. Source material: blood. The chain carries TRBV29-1 and TRBJ2-1; D is undetermined. The CDR3 reads CSVSRFSYNEQFF. DNA for the CDR3: TGCAGCGTAAGCCGATTCTCCTACAATGAGCAGTTCTTC.